What follows are 2 T cell receptor beta chains derived from one specimen sequenced in a study of response to subunit inactivated influenza vaccine. TCRdb processed the RT-PCR reads anew with MiXCR; each CDR3 protein has one entry. The table includes 610,000 or so distinct CDR3 sequences, 14% detected once. The input for sequencing was PBMCs from blood, taken 12 days after vaccination. All receptors come from a man in his fifties or sixties who received an inactivated influenza vaccine.

Many counts were recorded for this clonotype. This sequence joins TRBV7-8 and TRBJ1-5, with TRBD1 matching over 10 bases. Trimming removed 4 bases from V and 4 bases from J; junction bases left unmatched: 4. This CDR3 comprises 15 residues. Germline V gene sequence: CDR1 SGHVS, CDR2 FQNEAQ. Here the CDR3 reads CASSSSDRGNQPQHF. The CDR3 coding sequence is TGTGCCAGCAGCTCGTCGGACAGGGGGAATCAGCCCCAGCATTTT.

This clonotype was observed a handful of times. The J gene is TRBJ2-7, the V gene TRBV4-1; D is perhaps TRBD1 or TRBD2 (6 bases each). This CDR3 region has 18 residues. Germline V gene lookup returns CDR1 MGHRA and CDR2 YSYEKL. V lost 1 base and J 0 bases, leaving 19 bases between the germline ends. Here the CDR3 reads CASSQGLRGPPHSYEQYF. The CDR3 DNA reads TGCGCCAGCAGCCAAGGGCTCCGGGGGCCCCCACACTCCTACGAGCAGTACTTC.